This entry concerns a single T cell receptor (beta chain). Antigen specificity is unknown. The data were obtained in a study of stem cell transplantation in POMP-related autoinflammatory disease. Across the whole study: The study hypothesized thymoproteasome defects skew the TRB repertoire via impaired CD8+ selection. CD8+ T cells were low and CD4+ cells naive-skewed before transplant. Study-wide findings and caveats: Fewer unique TRB V-J gene pairings were identified in patients with PRAID. PRAID patients trended toward lower TRB diversity and higher clonality in all analyzed T-cell subsets.

The CDR3 runs to 13 residues. The germline V and J ends were trimmed by 7 bases and 1 base, with 11 bases remaining between them. Germline CDR1 SGHRS, CDR2 YFSETQ. Profiling relied on immunoSEQ multiplex PCR, and the TCRdb table lists in-frame clones only, not all of them. This sample has fewer than 30,000 clones, with 82% found just once. This receptor was identified in a human donor with POMP-related autoinflammation and immune dysregulation (PRAID). The V call is TRBV5-1, the J call TRBJ2-5; D is undetermined. The sequencing here drew on CD4+ T cells from PBMCs, taken before stem cell transplantation. The CDR3 nucleotides are TGCGCCAGCGGGGTTACGGGCCAAGAGACCCAGTACTTC. Its protein product is CASGVTGQETQYF.